What follows describes a single T cell receptor (beta chain). The data are from a study of cytomegalovirus exposure and HLA in healthy donors. Libraries were prepared by immunoSEQ multiplex PCR; TCRdb keeps only in-frame clonotypes and omits some of them. The table records fewer than 300,000 clones, approximately 90% of them present only once. While the first cohort had around 700 subjects, the donors belonged to the separate validation cohort of about 130 subjects. Material: PBMCs. The TCR sequence derives from a woman aged 18-35 years in good health and CMV-seronegative.

The DNA for the CDR3 is TGTGCCAGCAGTTACTCGAGTGTCGGGGAGCTGTTTTTT. Translation: CASSYSSVGELFF. This chain connects TRBV6-5 to TRBJ2-2, with D unresolved. Looked up from germline, CDR1 is MNHEY and CDR2 is SVGAGI. Trimming removed 0 bases from V and 7 bases from J, with 6 bases in between. The CDR3 runs to 13 residues.